Below, 18 T cell receptor beta chains from the same sample are listed, as sequenced in a study of shared clonotypes between healthy human individuals. Profiled with immunoSEQ multiplex PCR; TCRdb holds only in-frame clones, not every one. Among roughly 1,000,000 clones listed, more than 75% were seen once. Source material: memory CD4+ T cells from PBMCs. The subset denotes: CD45RA-negative fraction. These receptors came from a man aged 18-30 years in good health. Some clones in this sample may be carry-over from other donors' samples.

This clone was recorded a few times. The sample carries other DNA sequences with the same CDR3. The chain carries TRBV9 and TRBJ2-7; weak D call: TRBD1 (6 bases). The CDR3 is 11 amino acids. With 7 bases removed from V and 4 bases from J, the gap between germline ends came to 9 bases. Looked up from germline, CDR1 is SGDLS and CDR2 is YYNGEE. In DNA form, the CDR3 reads TGTGCCAGCGGGCAGGGGTACGAGCAGTACTTC. Its translation: CASGQGYEQYF.

Concerning this clone: A much bigger clone sits one base away, suggesting this may be a read error. Other DNA sequences from this sample encode an identical CDR3 as well. The V gene is TRBV7-3, the J gene TRBJ2-6, with D perhaps being TRBD1 or TRBD2 (5 bases each). Germline CDR1 reads SGHTA; CDR2 reads FQGTGA. The CDR3 sequence is 15 residues long. Trimming left V 3 bases short and J 0 bases short, with 6 bases between. CDR3 protein: CASSLGVSGANVLTF. For the CDR3, the DNA is TGTGCCAGCAGCTTGGGGGTCTCTGGGGCCAACGTCCTGACTTTC.

This rearrangement joins TRBV4-3 to TRBJ2-7; TRBD2 matches 10 bases. V lost 1 base, J lost 4 bases, and 7 bases stayed unmatched. The CDR3 runs 16 residues. From germline, CDR1 is LGHNA and CDR2 YSLEER. This CDR3 reads CASSQGASGSRYEQYF. The CDR3, as DNA: TGCGCCAGCAGCCAAGGAGCTAGCGGGAGTCGGTACGAGCAGTACTTC.

As concerns this clone: At the DNA level, this CDR3 is encoded by other sequences in the same sample as well. This chain connects TRBV27 to TRBJ2-1; D is undetermined. Germline CDR1 is MNHEY and CDR2 is SMNVEV (reference sequence). V lost 3 bases and J 9 bases, leaving 6 bases between the germline ends. The CDR3 sequence is 11 residues long. The CDR3: CASSFLGEQFF. CDR3 DNA: TGTGCCAGCAGTTTTTTGGGTGAGCAGTTCTTC.

This chain joins TRBV6-1 and TRBJ2-5; possible D gene TRBD1, 5 bases. The CDR3 covers 14 residues. Trimming took off 7 bases at V and 5 bases at J, with 17 bases between the two ends. Germline V lookup: CDR1 MNHNS, CDR2 SASEGT. In nucleotides, the CDR3 is TGTGCCAGCAACCGAGACAGCCTGGGGGAGACCCAGTACTTC. Translated, it gives CASNRDSLGETQYF.

The V call is TRBV4-2, the J call TRBJ2-7; 8 nucleotides match TRBD1. V lost 3 bases to trimming and J lost 0 bases; unmatched junction nucleotides: 10. The CDR3 has 17 residues. Germline loops: CDR1 LGHNA, CDR2 YNFKEQ. The CDR3 DNA reads as TGTGCCAGCAGCCAGGCTGACAGGGGTGCAAGCTCCTACGAGCAGTACTTC. Protein: CASSQADRGASSYEQYF.

The chain is built from TRBV25-1 and TRBJ1-1; no clear D. The CDR3 is 11 amino acids. Germline assignment: CDR1 MGHDK and CDR2 SYGVNS. The ends were cut back, 4 bases at V and 5 bases at J, with 5 bases in the middle. The CDR3 region is CASSGITEAFF. The CDR3 coding sequence is TGTGCCAGCAGTGGTATTACTGAAGCTTTCTTT.

The chain has TRBV30 and TRBJ2-7; D is unresolved. The ends were cut back, 2 bases at V and 2 bases at J, with 10 bases in the middle. Germline values: CDR1 GTSNPN, CDR2 SVGIG (reference sequence). The CDR3 has 13 amino acids. The CDR3 DNA follows: TGTGCCTGGAGTAATCTAGTTGCCTACGAGCAGTACTTC. Encoded protein: CAWSNLVAYEQYF.

Note on this clone: The sample carries other DNA sequences with the same CDR3. The V call is TRBV7-9, the J call TRBJ2-3; no reliable D call. V was clipped by 4 bases and J by 2 bases, with 10 bases between them. The CDR3 runs 14 residues. The germline V gene encodes CDR1 SEHNR and CDR2 FQNEAQ (reference sequence). CDR3: CASSSGLSTDTQYF. The CDR3, as DNA: TGTGCCAGCAGCTCCGGGTTATCCACAGATACGCAGTATTTT.

The rearrangement joins TRBV6-6 to TRBJ2-1, with a possible D match to TRBD2 (5 bases). The CDR3 runs 14 residues. Trimming took off 8 bases at V and 4 bases at J, with 15 bases between the two ends. The germline CDR1 and CDR2 sequences are MNHNY and SVGAGI (reference sequence). The CDR3 reads CASGLWTAYNEQFF. CDR3 in DNA: TGTGCCAGCGGGCTTTGGACTGCTTACAATGAGCAGTTCTTC.

Note on this clone: Other DNA sequences in the same sample also yield this CDR3. The chain couples TRBV18 to TRBJ1-1; D possibly corresponds to TRBD1 (5 bases). Between the trimmed V and J ends, which lost 3 bases and 8 bases, there was a span of 10 bases. Looked up from germline, CDR1 is KGHSH and CDR2 is LQKENI. The CDR3 is 12 amino acids. The CDR3 bases are TGTGCCAGCTCACCTGGGGACGGCGAAGCTTTCTTT. Translated, it gives CASSPGDGEAFF.

The CDR3 DNA is TGTGCCAGCAGCTTGGCTGCAACTAATGAAAAACTGTTTTTT. Encoded protein: CASSLAATNEKLFF. V gene TRBV5-4 combines with J gene TRBJ1-4; D not certain. Trimming took 0 bases from V and 0 from J, leaving 3 bases between them. The CDR3 consists of 14 residues. Germline CDR1 SGHNT, CDR2 YYREEE (reference sequence).

The chain employs TRBV18 and TRBJ2-1, with D possibly TRBD2 on 6 matching bases. CDR3 length equals 12 residues. V was shortened by 4 bases and J by 8 bases, with 9 bases between the two germline ends. Germline V gene data show CDR1 as KGHSH and CDR2 as LQKENI. The DNA for the CDR3 is TGTGCCAGCTCACTACTAGCCCATGAGCAGTTCTTC. Protein sequence: CASSLLAHEQFF.

The CDR3 loop is CASSLSPGGQETQYF. DNA of the CDR3: TGTGCCAGCAGCTTGAGCCCGGGCGGGCAGGAGACCCAGTACTTC. The chain recombines TRBV5-6 with TRBJ2-5; D might be TRBD2 (5 bases). Germline CDR1 reads SGHDT; CDR2 reads YYEEEE. The CDR3 is made up of 15 amino acids. V shed 1 base and J shed 5 bases, with 15 bases lying between them.

The chain uses TRBV28 and TRBJ2-4, with D possibly matching TRBD2 (5 bases). V shed 8 bases and J shed 8 bases, with 10 bases lying between them. Germline-derived CDR1 and CDR2 are MDHEN and SYDVKM. The CDR3 extends over 11 amino acids. This CDR3 is CASLEADIQYF. In DNA form, the CDR3 reads TGTGCCAGCCTAGAAGCGGACATTCAGTACTTC. The whole variable domain, remainder taken from reference TRBV28 and TRBJ2-4, is DVKVTQSSRYLVKRTGEKVFLECVQDMDHENMFWYRQDPGLGLRLIYFSYDVKMKEKGDIPEGYSVSREKKERFSLILESASTNQTSMYLCASLEADIQYFGAGTRLSVL.

This chain joins TRBV5-1 and TRBJ2-5; 10 nucleotides line up with TRBD2. CDR1 SGHRS and CDR2 YFSETQ come from the germline V gene. The CDR3 loop spans 15 amino acids. V dropped 4 bases and J dropped 5; count of bases not matched to a gene: 8. The CDR3 loop is CASSRLAGESETQYF. The CDR3 DNA sequence: TGCGCCAGCAGCCGTCTAGCGGGAGAGAGTGAGACCCAGTACTTC. Full variable domain (missing parts from reference TRBV5-1 and TRBJ2-5): KAGVTQTPRYLIKTRGQQVTLSCSPISGHRSVSWYQQTPGQGLQFLFEYFSETQRNKGNFPGRFSGRQFSNSRSEMNVSTLELGDSALYLCASSRLAGESETQYFGPGTRLLVL.

V is TRBV2 and J is TRBJ2-3, with D uncertain. The CDR3 sequence is 15 residues long. Germline loops: CDR1 SNHLY, CDR2 FYNNEI. With 3 bases removed from V and 0 bases from J, the gap between germline ends came to 10 bases. CDR3 region: CASSDVGLSTDTQYF. The CDR3 region has the DNA TGTGCCAGCAGTGACGTCGGTCTAAGCACAGATACGCAGTATTTT.

Points on this clone: A read error may be the cause here, since a much bigger clone is one base away. The same CDR3 is also encoded by other DNA sequences in this sample. The chain links TRBV7-9 to TRBJ2-4; D possibly corresponds to TRBD2 (5 bases). The V gene's germline CDR1 is SEHNR and CDR2 FQNEAQ (reference sequence). The CDR3 is made up of 16 amino acids. CDR3 nucleotides: TGTGCTAGCAGCCACAACGCCGGGGTAGCCAAAAACATTCAGTACTTC. As protein: CASSHNAGVAKNIQYF.